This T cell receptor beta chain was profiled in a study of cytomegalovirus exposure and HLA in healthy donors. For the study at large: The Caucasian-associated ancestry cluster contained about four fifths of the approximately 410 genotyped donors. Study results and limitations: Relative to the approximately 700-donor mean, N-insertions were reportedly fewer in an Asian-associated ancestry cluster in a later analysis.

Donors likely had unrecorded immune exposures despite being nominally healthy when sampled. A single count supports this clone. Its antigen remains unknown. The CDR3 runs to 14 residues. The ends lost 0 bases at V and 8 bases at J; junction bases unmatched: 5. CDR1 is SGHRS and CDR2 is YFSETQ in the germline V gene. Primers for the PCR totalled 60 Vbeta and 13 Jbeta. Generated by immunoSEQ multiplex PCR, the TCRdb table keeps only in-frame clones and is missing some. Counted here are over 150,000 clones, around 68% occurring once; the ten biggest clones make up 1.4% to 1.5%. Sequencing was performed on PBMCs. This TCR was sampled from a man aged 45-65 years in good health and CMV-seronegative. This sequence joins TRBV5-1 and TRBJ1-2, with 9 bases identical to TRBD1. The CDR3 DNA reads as TGCGCCAGCAGCTTGGTGGACAGGGGTGGAGGCTACACCTTC. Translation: CASSLVDRGGGYTF.